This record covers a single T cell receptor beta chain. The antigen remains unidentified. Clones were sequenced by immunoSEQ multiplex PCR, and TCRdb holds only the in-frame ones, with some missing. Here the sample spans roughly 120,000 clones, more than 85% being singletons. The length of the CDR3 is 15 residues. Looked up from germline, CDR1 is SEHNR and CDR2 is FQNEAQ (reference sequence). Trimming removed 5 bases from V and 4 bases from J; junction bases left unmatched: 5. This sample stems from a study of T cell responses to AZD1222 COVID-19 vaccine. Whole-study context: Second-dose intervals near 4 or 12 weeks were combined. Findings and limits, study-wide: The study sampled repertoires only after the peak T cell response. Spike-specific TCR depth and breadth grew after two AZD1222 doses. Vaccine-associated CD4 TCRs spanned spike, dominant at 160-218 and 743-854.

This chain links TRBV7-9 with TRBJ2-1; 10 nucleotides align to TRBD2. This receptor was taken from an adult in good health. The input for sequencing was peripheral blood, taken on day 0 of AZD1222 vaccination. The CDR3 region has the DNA TGTGCCAGCAGCATTAGCGGGAGGACTTACAATGAGCAGTTCTTC. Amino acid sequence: CASSISGRTYNEQFF. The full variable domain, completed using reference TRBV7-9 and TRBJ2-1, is DTGVSQNPRHKITKRGQNVTFRCDPISEHNRLYWYRQTLGQGPEFLTYFQNEAQLEKSRLLSDRFSAERPKGSFSTLEIQRTEQGDSAMYLCASSISGRTYNEQFFGPGTRLTVL.